This TCR beta chain stems from a study of blood T cells in healthy people across ages. For the second PCR, which ran for 7 to 11 cycles, a sample-barcoded 5' primer and a J-beta primer mix were used. TCRdb used MiXCR to reprocess the 5' RACE reads, holding one entry per CDR3 protein. The sample lists some 760,000 distinct CDR3 sequences, 20% to 25% occurring once. The germline V gene has CDR1 PRHDT and CDR2 FYEKMQ (reference sequence). V shed 3 bases, J shed 0 bases, and the junction held 4 bases outside the gene matches. This CDR3 contains 18 residues. The same sample was also used in a study of T cells of mothers and their children.

The sequenced material came from blood. The source is a boy younger than 18 in good health. The J gene is TRBJ2-1, the V gene TRBV13; 14 nucleotides match TRBD2. CDR3 DNA sequence: TGTGCCAGCAGCTTCCGGACTAGCGGGAGGAGCTCCTACAATGAGCAGTTCTTC. Translating gives CASSFRTSGRSSYNEQFF.